Listed below are T cell receptor beta chains from one sample, sequenced in a study of blood T cell repertoires in COVID-19. Sequencing used immunoSEQ multiplex PCR; TCRdb keeps in-frame clones, though not all of them. Of roughly 200,000 clones in the sample, 70% to 90% were seen once. Material: peripheral blood. The receptors derive from a woman between 35 and 50 years old who had recovered from COVID-19. The CDR3 runs from the conserved cysteine through the conserved F or W. Each record gives: clone size, J gene, D gene, V gene, CDR3 DNA, CDR3 protein. D genes are given only for firm matches. Some rows have no size entry. The others give once, few or many, or a class for an expanded clone.

NA | TRBJ2-3 | TRBD1 | TRBV6-6 | TGTGCCAGCAGTAAAGACAGGGTCCTAGATACGCAGTATTTT | CASSKDRVLDTQYF
medium-sized | TRBJ2-7 | TRBD1 | TRBV7-2 | TGTGCCAGCAGCCCCAGGGGCCAGGGGGCGGAAGAGCAGTACTTC | CASSPRGQGAEEQYF
NA | TRBJ2-2 | NA | TRBV4-2 | TGTGCCAGCAGCCAAGGCAGGAACACCGGGGAGCTGTTTTTT | CASSQGRNTGELFF
few | TRBJ1-1 | NA | TRBV27 | TGTGCCAGCAGCTCCCGGTTAGGGGACACTGAAGCTTTCTTT | CASSSRLGDTEAFF
NA | TRBJ2-7 | NA | TRBV3-1/TRBV3-2 | TGTGCCAGCAGCCAAGTGTTCGGTGGGGCGATTGGTTACGAGCAGTACTTC | CASSQVFGGAIGYEQYF
NA | TRBJ1-5 | NA | TRBV4-1 | TGCGCCAGCAGCCAAGATCCGAACATGGATCAGCCCCAGCATTTT | CASSQDPNMDQPQHF
NA | TRBJ2-2 | TRBD2 | TRBV5-1 | TGCGCCAGCAGCCCCTGGACTAGCGGGAGCACCGGGGAGCTGTTTTTT | CASSPWTSGSTGELFF
NA | TRBJ2-1 | TRBD2 | TRBV7-8 | TGTGCCAGCAGCTACCCTGGGGGGGATGAGCAGTTCTTC | CASSYPGGDEQFF
NA | TRBJ1-5 | TRBD1 | TRBV19 | TGTGCCAGTAACAGGGGGGTGGATCAGCCCCAGCATTTT | CASNRGVDQPQHF
few | TRBJ1-1 | NA | TRBV13 | TGTGCCAGCAGCTTAAAGCCGAACACTGAAGCTTTCTTT | CASSLKPNTEAFF
NA | TRBJ1-1 | TRBD1 | TRBV27 | TGTGCCAGCAAAACAGGGGGATTGCTTGAAGCTTTCTTT | CASKTGGLLEAFF
NA | TRBJ2-5 | TRBD2 | TRBV4-1 | TGCGCCAGCAGCCGTGGGGAGGGTTCGGCACAGACCCAGTACTTC | CASSRGEGSAQTQYF
NA | TRBJ2-1 | TRBD2 | TRBV28 | TGTGCCAGCAGTGGACTAGCGGGTTCACTATACAATGAGCAGTTCTTC | CASSGLAGSLYNEQFF
NA | TRBJ2-2 | TRBD1 | TRBV30 | TGTGCCTGGGGGACAGGTCACACCGGGGAGCTGTTTTTT | CAWGTGHTGELFF
NA | TRBJ1-2 | NA | TRBV6-6 | TGTGCCAGCAGTTACATGGGGGGGCACTATGGCTACACCTTC | CASSYMGGHYGYTF